A selection of T cell receptor beta chains follows, all from one sample in a study of Ad26.COV2.S vaccination and SARS-CoV-2 variants. The method was immunoSEQ multiplex PCR; TCRdb's version includes in-frame clones alone and lacks a portion of them. The sample includes about 400,000 clones, approximately 90% of them seen just once. The sample here was peripheral blood, taken in a trial of Ad26.COV2.S vaccine versus placebo. These receptor sequences come from a person between 18 and 65 years old who received the Ad26.COV2.S COVID-19 vaccine or a placebo. Both conserved end residues are part of each CDR3. The D gene is left open where the match is weak. The size of a clone is reported for some rows only, either as once, few or many, or as a class for expanded clones.

V gene: TRBV7-9; clone size: once; J gene: TRBJ1-3; D gene: TRBD1; CDR3 DNA: TGTGCCAGCAGCTTAGCCAGGGGGAACTCTGGAAACACCATATATTTT; CDR3 protein: CASSLARGNSGNTIYF
V gene: TRBV5-1; clone size: -; J gene: TRBJ2-3; D gene: -; CDR3 DNA: TGCGCCAGCAGCGTCTACGGGACAGATACGCAGTATTTT; CDR3 protein: CASSVYGTDTQYF
V gene: TRBV2; clone size: -; J gene: TRBJ2-5; D gene: TRBD2; CDR3 DNA: TGTGCCAGCAGGGCTGGACTAGCGGGGGGTAGGGTGACCCAGTACTTC; CDR3 protein: CASRAGLAGGRVTQYF
V gene: TRBV30; clone size: once; J gene: TRBJ1-6; D gene: -; CDR3 DNA: TGTGCCTGGAGTGTAAGGTGGTCCTATAATTCACCCCTCCACTTT; CDR3 protein: CAWSVRWSYNSPLHF
V gene: TRBV3-1/TRBV3-2; clone size: once; J gene: TRBJ2-5; D gene: TRBD2; CDR3 DNA: TGTGCCAGCAGCCTAAGTCGGGGGGGAGGTGGAGAGACCCAGTACTTC; CDR3 protein: CASSLSRGGGGETQYF
V gene: TRBV29-1; clone size: -; J gene: TRBJ2-3; D gene: TRBD2; CDR3 DNA: TGCGGGATAGCGGGGGAAAGCACAGATACGCAGTATTTT; CDR3 protein: CGIAGESTDTQYF
V gene: TRBV12-3/TRBV12-4; clone size: -; J gene: TRBJ1-4; D gene: -; CDR3 DNA: TGTGCCAGCAGCCCCACAAATGAAAAACTGTTTTTT; CDR3 protein: CASSPTNEKLFF
V gene: TRBV13; clone size: -; J gene: TRBJ2-1; D gene: -; CDR3 DNA: TGTGCCAGCAGCTTCAGGACAGCCACTAAAGGGAATGAGCAGTTCTTC; CDR3 protein: CASSFRTATKGNEQFF
V gene: TRBV7-9; clone size: -; J gene: TRBJ2-1; D gene: TRBD2; CDR3 DNA: TGTGCCAGCAGCTTAATACTGCGGGGGGGGAATGAGCAGTTCTTC; CDR3 protein: CASSLILRGGNEQFF
V gene: TRBV6-6; clone size: -; J gene: TRBJ2-1; D gene: TRBD1; CDR3 DNA: TGTGCCAGCAGTACCTCCCGGGGACAGGCTGACAATGAGCAGTTCTTC; CDR3 protein: CASSTSRGQADNEQFF
V gene: TRBV5-4; clone size: -; J gene: TRBJ2-1; D gene: -; CDR3 DNA: TGTGCCAGCAGCTTGGTCGGGGGCGATGAGCAGTTCTTC; CDR3 protein: CASSLVGGDEQFF
V gene: TRBV4-3; clone size: once; J gene: TRBJ2-7; D gene: TRBD2; CDR3 DNA: TGCGCCAGCAGCCAAGGTCGGGAGGGTATAGTTAAGGAGTACTTC; CDR3 protein: CASSQGREGIVKEYF
V gene: TRBV30; clone size: -; J gene: TRBJ2-5; D gene: -; CDR3 DNA: TGTGCCTGGAGTGTGGGGATGGAGACCCAGTACTTC; CDR3 protein: CAWSVGMETQYF
V gene: TRBV5-4; clone size: -; J gene: TRBJ2-1; D gene: -; CDR3 DNA: TGTGCCAGCAGCTTGGAGACGGCCTCCTACAATGAGCAGTTCTTC; CDR3 protein: CASSLETASYNEQFF
V gene: TRBV18; clone size: -; J gene: TRBJ1-2; D gene: -; CDR3 DNA: TGTGCCAGCTCACCCGCCCCGGGGCACCCAGGGGATGGCTACACCTTC; CDR3 protein: CASSPAPGHPGDGYTF
V gene: TRBV4-1; clone size: once; J gene: TRBJ1-6; D gene: -; CDR3 DNA: TGCGCCAGCAGCCAAAAGGACAGCTCCTATAATTCACCCCTCCACTTT; CDR3 protein: CASSQKDSSYNSPLHF
V gene: TRBV5-5; clone size: -; J gene: TRBJ1-4; D gene: -; CDR3 DNA: TGTGCCAGCAGCATGTGGACGGCGCCTACGAGGGAAAAACTGTTTTTT; CDR3 protein: CASSMWTAPTREKLFF
V gene: TRBV29-1; clone size: -; J gene: TRBJ2-5; D gene: TRBD2; CDR3 DNA: TGCAGCGCCGCGGGACTAGCGGGCGCCTTCCAAGAGACCCAGTACTTC; CDR3 protein: CSAAGLAGAFQETQYF
V gene: TRBV7-9; clone size: once; J gene: TRBJ1-3; D gene: -; CDR3 DNA: TGTGCCAGCAGCTTAGGCGGGGCTGGTGGAAACACCATATATTTT; CDR3 protein: CASSLGGAGGNTIYF
V gene: TRBV7-2; clone size: once; J gene: TRBJ2-5; D gene: -; CDR3 DNA: TGTGCCAGCAGCTTAGGCCCGCACAGCCAAGAGACCCAGTACTTC; CDR3 protein: CASSLGPHSQETQYF
V gene: TRBV5-6; clone size: -; J gene: TRBJ1-4; D gene: -; CDR3 DNA: TGTGCCAGCAGCAGGAACATCTGGGTTACATGGACTAATGAAAAACTGTTTTTT; CDR3 protein: CASSRNIWVTWTNEKLFF
V gene: TRBV18; clone size: once; J gene: TRBJ1-6; D gene: -; CDR3 DNA: TGTGCCAGCAAACAACGAGGGGGGGCGGATAATTCACCCCTCCACTTT; CDR3 protein: CASKQRGGADNSPLHF
V gene: TRBV27; clone size: -; J gene: TRBJ2-3; D gene: TRBD2; CDR3 DNA: TGTGCCAGCAGTTGGGGGACTAGCGGGCTCTCCACAGATACGCAGTATTTT; CDR3 protein: CASSWGTSGLSTDTQYF
V gene: TRBV19; clone size: -; J gene: TRBJ1-1; D gene: -; CDR3 DNA: TGTGCCAGTAGTATTACTGCGATGAACACTGAAGCTTTCTTT; CDR3 protein: CASSITAMNTEAFF
V gene: TRBV13; clone size: -; J gene: TRBJ1-2; D gene: -; CDR3 DNA: TGTGCCAGCAGCTCCGGGCACACCAATGGCTACACCTTC; CDR3 protein: CASSSGHTNGYTF
V gene: TRBV7-9; clone size: -; J gene: TRBJ2-5; D gene: -; CDR3 DNA: TGTGCCAGCAGCTTAGGAGCCTTTGCAGAGACCCAGTACTTC; CDR3 protein: CASSLGAFAETQYF
V gene: TRBV6-1; clone size: -; J gene: TRBJ2-2; D gene: TRBD2; CDR3 DNA: TGTGCCAGCAGTGAAGGGGTCAAGCGGGGGGTCACCGGGGAGCTGTTTTTT; CDR3 protein: CASSEGVKRGVTGELFF
V gene: TRBV2; clone size: -; J gene: TRBJ1-1; D gene: -; CDR3 DNA: TGTGCCAGCAGTGACCTGACCGGATCTGAAGCTTTCTTT; CDR3 protein: CASSDLTGSEAFF
V gene: TRBV19; clone size: -; J gene: TRBJ2-7; D gene: -; CDR3 DNA: TGTGCCAGTAGAGACAGCTACGAGCAGTACTTC; CDR3 protein: CASRDSYEQYF
V gene: TRBV19; clone size: -; J gene: TRBJ2-1; D gene: -; CDR3 DNA: TGTGCCAGTAGTATAGTCCCCTACAATGAGCAGTTCTTC; CDR3 protein: CASSIVPYNEQFF
V gene: TRBV5-6; clone size: -; J gene: TRBJ1-2; D gene: TRBD1; CDR3 DNA: TGTGCCAGCAGCGGGCAGGGACAGGGGAATGGCTACACCTTC; CDR3 protein: CASSGQGQGNGYTF
V gene: TRBV18; clone size: few; J gene: TRBJ2-7; D gene: -; CDR3 DNA: TGTGCCAGCTCACCCCCCTCTCGGGAGCAGTACTTC; CDR3 protein: CASSPPSREQYF
V gene: TRBV9; clone size: once; J gene: TRBJ2-1; D gene: -; CDR3 DNA: TGTGCCAGCAGCTCCAGTGGGGGCTATGAGCAGTTCTTC; CDR3 protein: CASSSSGGYEQFF
V gene: TRBV3-1/TRBV3-2; clone size: -; J gene: TRBJ1-4; D gene: -; CDR3 DNA: TGTGCCAGCAGCCAAGTAGGAGTAAAAGGGGAAAAACTGTTTTTT; CDR3 protein: CASSQVGVKGEKLFF
V gene: TRBV6-5; clone size: -; J gene: TRBJ1-5; D gene: -; CDR3 DNA: TGTGCCAGCAGCCCCCGGTCGGAGGCGCTGGCCCAGCATTTT; CDR3 protein: CASSPRSEALAQHF
V gene: TRBV6-6; clone size: -; J gene: TRBJ2-3; D gene: TRBD2; CDR3 DNA: TGTGCCAGCAGACCCGGGGGGGCCGAGACAGATACGCAGTATTTT; CDR3 protein: CASRPGGAETDTQYF
V gene: TRBV7-9; clone size: -; J gene: TRBJ2-1; D gene: TRBD1; CDR3 DNA: TGTGCCAGCAGCTTATCCCTGACAGGGGACAATGAGCAGTTCTTC; CDR3 protein: CASSLSLTGDNEQFF
V gene: TRBV4-3; clone size: -; J gene: TRBJ1-4; D gene: -; CDR3 DNA: TGCGCCAGCAGCCAAGATCTTGTGGAAAAACTGTTTTTT; CDR3 protein: CASSQDLVEKLFF
V gene: TRBV5-8; clone size: once; J gene: TRBJ2-5; D gene: TRBD2; CDR3 DNA: TGTGCCAGCAGCTGGGGGGGGTCCGAGACCCAGTACTTC; CDR3 protein: CASSWGGSETQYF
V gene: TRBV7-9; clone size: -; J gene: TRBJ1-3; D gene: -; CDR3 DNA: TGTGCCAGCAGCTTCTTGGGGGCCGGGCCGCGTGACACCATATATTTT; CDR3 protein: CASSFLGAGPRDTIYF
V gene: TRBV19; clone size: -; J gene: TRBJ2-2; D gene: TRBD1; CDR3 DNA: TGTGCCAGTACCATACAGGGGTTGGGCACCGGGGAGCTGTTTTTT; CDR3 protein: CASTIQGLGTGELFF
V gene: TRBV9; clone size: -; J gene: TRBJ1-5; D gene: TRBD1; CDR3 DNA: TGTGCCAGCAGCCAGGGGGCCTCTGGCAATCAGCCCCAGCATTTT; CDR3 protein: CASSQGASGNQPQHF
V gene: TRBV19; clone size: -; J gene: TRBJ2-1; D gene: -; CDR3 DNA: TGTGCCAGTAGTATAGGGTCGGACCTCCGGATCTTC; CDR3 protein: CASSIGSDLRIF
V gene: TRBV3-1/TRBV3-2; clone size: -; J gene: TRBJ2-1; D gene: -; CDR3 DNA: TGTGCCAGCAGCCAACGGTACGGGGAGCAGTTCTTC; CDR3 protein: CASSQRYGEQFF